The rows below give T cell receptor beta chains drawn from one sample of a study of T cells after posttransplantation cyclophosphamide. Profiling relied on immunoSEQ multiplex PCR, and the TCRdb table lists in-frame clones only, not all of them. The sample lists fewer than 30,000 clones; more than 70% were seen once. The specimen was PBMCs. The receptors were sampled from a woman in her sixties or seventies with a blood cancer, CMV-positive, and with a related stem cell donor. CDR3s include the opening cysteine and the closing phenylalanine or tryptophan. A D gene is named only where the DNA matches it firmly. Expanded clones get a size class; other rows say once, few or many, or leave the size out.

cdr3_aa cdr3_nt d_call j_call clone_size v_call
CASSAGLAGGDTQYF TGTGCCAGCAGTGCGGGACTAGCGGGAGGAGATACGCAGTATTTT TRBD2 TRBJ2-3 few TRBV6-6
CASSLGGHEQYF TGTGCCAGCAGCTTGGGCGGGCACGAGCAGTACTTC NA TRBJ2-7 NA TRBV7-9
CASSVRQGPYEQYF TGTGCCAGCAGCGTAAGACAGGGGCCCTACGAGCAGTACTTC TRBD1 TRBJ2-7 NA TRBV7-6
CASSLDQGGGGYTF TGTGCCAGCAGCTTGGATCAGGGGGGCGGGGGCTACACCTTC TRBD1 TRBJ1-2 NA TRBV5-4
CASSLGGLPHEQFF TGTGCCAGCAGTTTGGGGGGGCTTCCCCATGAGCAGTTCTTC NA TRBJ2-1 NA TRBV27
CASSFSAGRVETQYF TGTGCCAGTAGCTTTTCGGCAGGGAGGGTGGAGACCCAGTACTTC TRBD2 TRBJ2-5 NA TRBV19
CASRLTFPFTYDEYF TGTGCCAGCAGGCTCACTTTCCCATTTACCTACGATGAGTACTTC NA TRBJ2-7 NA TRBV7-3
CASSSAYEQYF TGTGCCAGTAGTAGCGCCTACGAGCAGTACTTC NA TRBJ2-7 few TRBV19
CASSLDSGISGNTIYF TGTGCCAGCAGCTTAGATTCAGGGATCTCTGGAAACACCATATATTTT NA TRBJ1-3 NA TRBV11-2
CASSPPQGMNTEAFF TGTGCCAGCAGCCCCCCTCAGGGAATGAACACTGAAGCTTTCTTT NA TRBJ1-1 NA TRBV28
CASSLGGPATDTQYF TGTGCCAGCAGCTTGGGTGGGCCGGCCACAGATACGCAGTATTTT NA TRBJ2-3 NA TRBV7-2
CASSRSEAGYNEQFF TGTGCCAGCAGTAGGTCGGAGGCCGGTTACAATGAGCAGTTCTTC NA TRBJ2-1 NA TRBV5-6
CASNELTGGVHNEQFF TGCGCCAGCAACGAATTGACAGGGGGCGTCCACAATGAGCAGTTCTTC TRBD1 TRBJ2-1 NA TRBV5-1
CASSDISGRYIDTQYF TGTGCCAGCAGCGATATTAGCGGGAGATATATAGATACGCAGTATTTT TRBD2 TRBJ2-3 NA TRBV5-6
CSARVLETQYF TGCAGTGCTCGGGTACTGGAGACCCAGTACTTC NA TRBJ2-5 NA TRBV20-1
CASSPGQEPYEQYF TGTGCCAGCAGCCCGGGACAAGAACCCTACGAGCAGTACTTC NA TRBJ2-7 NA TRBV11-3
CASSPTLGRNTEAFF TGCGCCAGCAGCCCCACGTTGGGCCGTAACACTGAAGCTTTCTTT NA TRBJ1-1 NA TRBV5-1
CASSSRPGTSGAHSYEQYF TGTGCCAGCAGCTCACGTCCCGGGACTAGCGGAGCCCACTCCTACGAGCAGTACTTC TRBD2 TRBJ2-7 NA TRBV11-2
CASKHLGYEQYF TGTGCCAGCAAACACCTCGGGTACGAGCAGTACTTC NA TRBJ2-7 NA TRBV27
CASSPGGGTYEQYF TGTGCCAGCTCCCCCGGAGGAGGGACCTACGAGCAGTACTTC NA TRBJ2-7 NA TRBV18
CASSFVSGSSTDTQYF TGCGCCAGCAGCTTTGTAAGCGGGAGTAGCACAGATACGCAGTATTTT TRBD2 TRBJ2-3 NA TRBV5-1
CASSPTGGGAEAFF TGTGCCAGCAGCCCGACAGGGGGCGGCGCTGAAGCTTTCTTT TRBD1 TRBJ1-1 NA TRBV6-6
CASSPTGSEAFF TGTGCCAGCAGTCCCACGGGTTCCGAAGCTTTCTTT NA TRBJ1-1 NA TRBV13
CASSVDGLAGLTNTGELFF TGTGCCAGCAGCGTAGACGGGCTAGCGGGGCTTACGAACACCGGGGAGCTGTTTTTT TRBD2 TRBJ2-2 NA TRBV9
CASSRSGSYEQYF TGTGCCAGTAGTAGGTCCGGGAGCTACGAGCAGTACTTC NA TRBJ2-7 few TRBV19
CASSWDRVSYNEQFF TGCGCCAGCAGCTGGGACAGGGTGTCCTACAATGAGCAGTTCTTC TRBD1 TRBJ2-1 NA TRBV5-1
CASSLAGPAGAFF TGCGCCAGCAGCTTGGCGGGACCAGCGGGAGCTTTCTTT NA TRBJ1-1 NA TRBV5-1
CASSRLAGGAEQFF TGCGCCAGCAGCCGACTAGCGGGAGGTGCTGAGCAGTTCTTC TRBD2 TRBJ2-1 NA TRBV4-1
CASSPRTSGGNEQFF TGCGCCAGCAGCCCCCGGACTAGCGGGGGCAATGAGCAGTTCTTC TRBD2 TRBJ2-1 NA TRBV4-1
CASSLESGRETQYF TGTGCCAGCAGCTTAGAAAGCGGGAGGGAGACCCAGTACTTC TRBD2 TRBJ2-5 NA TRBV7-9
CASSQVTSAGNTDTQYF TGTGCCAGCAGCCAGGTTACTAGCGCAGGGAACACAGATACGCAGTATTTT TRBD2 TRBJ2-3 NA TRBV7-2
CASSLASRAYEQYF TGCGCCAGCAGCTTGGCCTCGAGGGCCTACGAGCAGTACTTC NA TRBJ2-7 NA TRBV5-1
CASGVAGPYEQYF TGTGCCAGCGGGGTAGCGGGACCTTACGAGCAGTACTTC TRBD2 TRBJ2-7 NA TRBV5-4
CASSPRRGVGSYEQYF TGTGCCAGCAGTCCTAGGCGGGGCGTTGGGTCCTACGAGCAGTACTTC NA TRBJ2-7 NA TRBV6-6
CASSLLGTEGYEQYF TGTGCCAGCAGCTTGCTCGGGACAGAGGGCTACGAGCAGTACTTC TRBD1 TRBJ2-7 few TRBV5-6
CASSEYQGGYYNEQFF TGTGCCAGCAGTGAATATCAGGGGGGATACTACAATGAGCAGTTCTTC NA TRBJ2-1 NA TRBV25-1
CASSIEGGVSYEQYF TGTGCCAGTAGTATAGAGGGCGGGGTCTCCTACGAGCAGTACTTC NA TRBJ2-7 NA TRBV19
CASNERTGELFF TGTGCCAGCAACGAGAGGACCGGGGAGCTGTTTTTT NA TRBJ2-2 once TRBV6-5
CASSQDLASGDTQYF TGCGCCAGCAGCCAAGATTTGGCGTCGGGAGATACGCAGTATTTT NA TRBJ2-3 NA TRBV4-1
CASSERRGTNTEAFF TGTGCCAGCAGTGAAAGGAGGGGCACGAACACTGAAGCTTTCTTT NA TRBJ1-1 NA TRBV2
CASSRAGGDTQYF TGTGCCAGCAGCCGTGCAGGGGGAGATACGCAGTATTTT TRBD1 TRBJ2-3 NA TRBV14
CASSAGQSSHEQYF TGCGCCAGCAGCGCGGGACAGTCGTCCCACGAGCAGTACTTC NA TRBJ2-7 NA TRBV5-1
CASESRYEQYF TGTGCCAGCGAAAGCCGCTACGAGCAGTACTTC NA TRBJ2-7 NA TRBV7-8
CASSRDRGGGYTF TGTGCCAGCAGCCGTGACAGGGGTGGAGGCTACACCTTC TRBD1 TRBJ1-2 NA TRBV6-5
CASSPRQVPIYGYTF TGTGCCAGCAGCCCCCGACAGGTACCTATCTATGGCTACACCTTC NA TRBJ1-2 NA TRBV7-2